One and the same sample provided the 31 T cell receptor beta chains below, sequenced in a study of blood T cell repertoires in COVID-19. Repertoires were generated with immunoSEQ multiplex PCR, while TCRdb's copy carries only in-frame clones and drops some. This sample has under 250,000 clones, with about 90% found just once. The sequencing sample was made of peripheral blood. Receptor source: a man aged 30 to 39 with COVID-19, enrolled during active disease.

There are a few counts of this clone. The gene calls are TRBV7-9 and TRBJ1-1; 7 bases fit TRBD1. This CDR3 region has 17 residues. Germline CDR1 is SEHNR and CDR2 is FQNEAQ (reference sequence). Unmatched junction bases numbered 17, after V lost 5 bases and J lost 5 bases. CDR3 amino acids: CASSTVAGQLESTEAFF. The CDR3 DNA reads TGTGCCAGCAGCACGGTAGCGGGACAGCTCGAATCGACTGAAGCTTTCTTT. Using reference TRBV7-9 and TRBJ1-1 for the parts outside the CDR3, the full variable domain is DTGVSQNPRHKITKRGQNVTFRCDPISEHNRLYWYRQTLGQGPEFLTYFQNEAQLEKSRLLSDRFSAERPKGSFSTLEIQRTEQGDSAMYLCASSTVAGQLESTEAFFGQGTRLTVV.

The CDR3 spells CASSVATDTTGELFF. For the CDR3, the DNA is TGTGCCAGCAGCGTAGCGACAGACACCACCGGGGAGCTGTTTTTT. The chain is built from TRBV9 and TRBJ2-2; maybe TRBD1 (5 bases). The CDR3 contains 15 residues. Germline V gene lookup returns CDR1 SGDLS and CDR2 YYNGEE. With 0 bases removed from V and 4 bases from J, the gap between germline ends came to 10 bases.

CDR3 protein: CASSAEQGNYNSPLHF. As DNA, the CDR3 is TGTGCCAGCAGTGCCGAACAGGGTAACTATAATTCACCCCTCCACTTT. This chain uses TRBV6-1 with TRBJ1-6; D may be TRBD1 (6 bases). This CDR3 region has 16 residues. CDR1 MNHNS and CDR2 SASEGT come from the germline V gene. Trimming pared 4 bases from V and 3 bases from J, leaving 13 bases between.

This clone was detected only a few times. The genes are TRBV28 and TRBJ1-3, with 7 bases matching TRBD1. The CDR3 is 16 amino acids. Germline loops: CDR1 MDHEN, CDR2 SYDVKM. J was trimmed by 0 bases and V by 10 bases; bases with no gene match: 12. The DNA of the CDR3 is TGTGCCATCGCGAGGGGCAGGGGGTACTCTGGAAACACCATATATTTT. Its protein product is CAIARGRGYSGNTIYF.

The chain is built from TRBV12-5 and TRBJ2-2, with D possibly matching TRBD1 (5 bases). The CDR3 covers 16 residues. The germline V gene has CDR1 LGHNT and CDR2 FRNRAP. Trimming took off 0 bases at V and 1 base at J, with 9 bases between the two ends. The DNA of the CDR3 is TGTGCTAGTGGTTTGGTTTGGCAGGGGAACACCGGGGAGCTGTTTTTT. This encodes CASGLVWQGNTGELFF.

The CDR3 DNA reads TGTGCCAGCAGTCAGTTTGCAACTAATGAAAAACTGTTTTTT. Amino acids: CASSQFATNEKLFF. The chain uses TRBV28 and TRBJ1-4; D gene unclear. Germline V gene data show CDR1 as MDHEN and CDR2 as SYDVKM. V gave up 5 bases and J gave up 0 bases, with 7 bases separating them. This CDR3 region has 14 residues.

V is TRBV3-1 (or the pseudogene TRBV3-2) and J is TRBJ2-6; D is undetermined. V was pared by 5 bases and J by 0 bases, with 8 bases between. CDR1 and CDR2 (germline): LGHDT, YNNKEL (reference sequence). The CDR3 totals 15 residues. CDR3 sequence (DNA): TGTGCCAGCAGCACAGCCCCCTCTGGGGCCAACGTCCTGACTTTC. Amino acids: CASSTAPSGANVLTF.

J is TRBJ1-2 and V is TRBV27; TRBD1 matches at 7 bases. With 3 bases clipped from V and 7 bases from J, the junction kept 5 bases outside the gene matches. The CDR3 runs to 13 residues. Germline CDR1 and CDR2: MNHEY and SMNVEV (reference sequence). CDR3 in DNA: TGTGCCAGCAGTTTGACAGGGACCGGTGGCTACACCTTC. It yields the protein CASSLTGTGGYTF.

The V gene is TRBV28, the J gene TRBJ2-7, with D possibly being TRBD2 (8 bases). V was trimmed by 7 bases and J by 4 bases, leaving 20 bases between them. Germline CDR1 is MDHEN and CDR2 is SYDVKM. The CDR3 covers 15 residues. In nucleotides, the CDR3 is TGTGCCAGCACCCAGGGGGTAGCGGGATTTTACGAGCAGTACTTC. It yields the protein CASTQGVAGFYEQYF.

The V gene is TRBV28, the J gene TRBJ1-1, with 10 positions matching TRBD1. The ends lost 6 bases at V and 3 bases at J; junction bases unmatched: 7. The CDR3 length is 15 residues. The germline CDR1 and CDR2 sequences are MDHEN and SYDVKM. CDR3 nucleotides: TGTGCCAGCAGGGGGGGGACAGGGGAATACACTGAAGCTTTCTTT. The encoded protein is CASRGGTGEYTEAFF.

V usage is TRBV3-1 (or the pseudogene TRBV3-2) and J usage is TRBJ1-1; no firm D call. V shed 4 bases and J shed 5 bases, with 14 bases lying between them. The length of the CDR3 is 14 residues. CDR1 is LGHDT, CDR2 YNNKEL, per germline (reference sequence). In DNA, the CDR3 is TGTGCCAGCAGCCCGCTAACCCATCGGACTGAAGCTTTCTTT. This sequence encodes CASSPLTHRTEAFF.

The DNA of the CDR3 is TGTGCCAGCACTTTTGAGGGTCGCTCTGGGGCCAACGTCCTGACTTTC. Encoded protein: CASTFEGRSGANVLTF. The genes are TRBV2 and TRBJ2-6, with a weak D call TRBD2 (5 bases). The germline V gene encodes CDR1 SNHLY and CDR2 FYNNEI. V was clipped by 7 bases and J by 0 bases, with 13 bases between them. The CDR3 has 16 amino acids.

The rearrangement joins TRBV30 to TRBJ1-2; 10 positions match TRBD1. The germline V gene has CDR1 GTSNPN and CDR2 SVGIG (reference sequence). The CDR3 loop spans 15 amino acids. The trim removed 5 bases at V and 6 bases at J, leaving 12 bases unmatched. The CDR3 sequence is CAWADLGQGMDGYTF. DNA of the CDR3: TGTGCCTGGGCTGACCTGGGACAGGGGATGGATGGCTACACCTTC.

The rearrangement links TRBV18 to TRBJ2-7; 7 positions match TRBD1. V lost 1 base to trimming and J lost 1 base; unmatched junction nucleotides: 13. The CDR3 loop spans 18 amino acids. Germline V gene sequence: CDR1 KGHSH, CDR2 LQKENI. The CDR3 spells CASSPLTVTTGRSYEQYF. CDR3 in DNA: TGTGCCAGCTCACCACTCACGGTAACGACAGGGAGATCCTACGAGCAGTACTTC. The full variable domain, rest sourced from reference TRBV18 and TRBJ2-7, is NAGVMQNPRHLVRRRGQEARLRCSPMKGHSHVYWYRQLPEEGLKFMVYLQKENIIDESGMPKERFSAEFPKEGPSILRIQQVVRGDSAAYFCASSPLTVTTGRSYEQYFGPGTRLTVT.

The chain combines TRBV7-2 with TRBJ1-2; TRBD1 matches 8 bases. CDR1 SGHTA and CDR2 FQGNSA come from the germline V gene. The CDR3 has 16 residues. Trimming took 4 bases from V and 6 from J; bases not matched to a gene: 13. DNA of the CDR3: TGTGCCAGCAGCTCCTACACAGGGGGTATAACCAATGGCTACACCTTC. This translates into CASSSYTGGITNGYTF.

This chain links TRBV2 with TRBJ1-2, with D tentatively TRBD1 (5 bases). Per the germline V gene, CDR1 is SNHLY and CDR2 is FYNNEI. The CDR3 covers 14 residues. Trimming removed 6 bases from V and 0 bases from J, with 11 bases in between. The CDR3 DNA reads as TGTGCCAGCAGGGAGGGGAGAGCTAACTATGGCTACACCTTC. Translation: CASREGRANYGYTF.

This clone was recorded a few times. CDR3 amino acids: CASSQETGGDYGYTF. CDR3 bases: TGTGCCAGCAGCCAAGAAACAGGTGGGGATTATGGCTACACCTTC. The chain couples TRBV4-2 to TRBJ1-2, with a weak D call TRBD1 (5 bases). The germline gives CDR1 LGHNA, CDR2 YNFKEQ. The CDR3 contains 15 residues. The germline V and J ends were trimmed by 0 bases and 5 bases, with 13 bases remaining between them.

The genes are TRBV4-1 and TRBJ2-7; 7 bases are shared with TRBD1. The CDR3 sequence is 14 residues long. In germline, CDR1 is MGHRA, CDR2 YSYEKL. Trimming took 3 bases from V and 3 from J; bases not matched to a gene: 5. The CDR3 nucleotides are TGCGCCAGCAGCCAGGACAGGTTCTACTACGAGCAGTACTTC. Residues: CASSQDRFYYEQYF.

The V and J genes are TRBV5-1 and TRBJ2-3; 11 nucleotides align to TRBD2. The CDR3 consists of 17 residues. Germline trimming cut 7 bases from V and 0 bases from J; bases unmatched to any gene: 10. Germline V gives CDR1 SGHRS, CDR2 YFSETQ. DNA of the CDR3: TGCGCCAGCGCAGCGTATTTAGCGGGGGGGAGCACAGATACGCAGTATTTT. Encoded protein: CASAAYLAGGSTDTQYF.

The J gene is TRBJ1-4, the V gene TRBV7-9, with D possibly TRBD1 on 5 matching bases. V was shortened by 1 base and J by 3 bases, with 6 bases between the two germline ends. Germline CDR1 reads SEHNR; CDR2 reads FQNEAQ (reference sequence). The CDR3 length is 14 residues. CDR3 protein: CASSLDRPNEKLFF. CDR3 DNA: TGTGCCAGCAGCTTAGACAGGCCTAATGAAAAACTGTTTTTT.

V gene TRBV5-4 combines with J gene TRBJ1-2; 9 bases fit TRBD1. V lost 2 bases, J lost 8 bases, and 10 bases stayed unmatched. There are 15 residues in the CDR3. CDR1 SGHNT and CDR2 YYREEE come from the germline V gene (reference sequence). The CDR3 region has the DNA TGTGCCAGCAGCTTAGGCCGGGACAGGGTTGACGGCTACACCTTC. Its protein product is CASSLGRDRVDGYTF.

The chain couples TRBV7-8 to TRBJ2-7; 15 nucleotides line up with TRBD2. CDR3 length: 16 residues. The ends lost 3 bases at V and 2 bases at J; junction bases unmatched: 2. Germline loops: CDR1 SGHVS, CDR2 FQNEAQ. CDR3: CASSLGLAGGPYEQYF. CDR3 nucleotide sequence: TGTGCCAGCAGCTTGGGACTAGCGGGGGGACCCTACGAGCAGTACTTC.

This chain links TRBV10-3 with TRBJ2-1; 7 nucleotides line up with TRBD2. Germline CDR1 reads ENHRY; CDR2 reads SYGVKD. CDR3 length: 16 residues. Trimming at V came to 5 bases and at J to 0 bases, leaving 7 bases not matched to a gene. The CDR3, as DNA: TGTGCCATCAGTCTAGCGGAGCCTAGCTCCTACAATGAGCAGTTCTTC. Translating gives CAISLAEPSSYNEQFF.

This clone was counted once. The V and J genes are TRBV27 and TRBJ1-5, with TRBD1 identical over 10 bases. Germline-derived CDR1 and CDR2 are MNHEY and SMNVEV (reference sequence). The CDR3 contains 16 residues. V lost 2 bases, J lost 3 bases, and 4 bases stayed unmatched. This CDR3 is CASSLIGTGDNQPQHF. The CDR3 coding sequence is TGTGCCAGCAGTTTAATCGGGACAGGGGACAATCAGCCCCAGCATTTT.

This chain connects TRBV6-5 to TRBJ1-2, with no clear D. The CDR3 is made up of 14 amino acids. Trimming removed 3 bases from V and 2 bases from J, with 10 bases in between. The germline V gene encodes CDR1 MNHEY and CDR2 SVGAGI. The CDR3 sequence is CASSYGELNYGYTF. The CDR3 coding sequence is TGTGCCAGCAGTTATGGGGAGTTAAACTATGGCTACACCTTC.

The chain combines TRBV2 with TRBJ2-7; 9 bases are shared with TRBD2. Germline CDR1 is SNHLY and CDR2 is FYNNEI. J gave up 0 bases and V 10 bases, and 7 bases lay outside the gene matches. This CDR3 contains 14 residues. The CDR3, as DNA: TGTGCCACCCTCCCAGCGGGAGGCTCCTACGAGCAGTACTTC. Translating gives CATLPAGGSYEQYF.

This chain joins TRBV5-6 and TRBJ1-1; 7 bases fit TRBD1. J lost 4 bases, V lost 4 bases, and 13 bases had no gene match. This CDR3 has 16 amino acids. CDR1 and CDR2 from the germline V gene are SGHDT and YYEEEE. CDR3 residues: CASSGTVYFPGTEAFF. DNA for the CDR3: TGTGCCAGCAGCGGGACAGTTTACTTTCCGGGCACTGAAGCTTTCTTT.

The CDR3 DNA is TGTGCCAGTAGTATGGGGCAGAACTATGGCTACACCTTC. Protein: CASSMGQNYGYTF. The chain couples TRBV19 to TRBJ1-2; D is perhaps TRBD1 (5 bases). Trimming removed 3 bases at V and 2 bases at J, with 7 bases between. There are 13 residues in the CDR3. Germline V gives CDR1 LNHDA, CDR2 SQIVND (reference sequence).

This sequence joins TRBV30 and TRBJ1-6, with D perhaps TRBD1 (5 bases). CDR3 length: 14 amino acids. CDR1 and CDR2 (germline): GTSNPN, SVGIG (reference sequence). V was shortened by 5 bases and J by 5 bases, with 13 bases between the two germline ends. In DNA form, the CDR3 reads TGTGCCTGGGGACCGGGACTGAATAATTCACCCCTCCACTTT. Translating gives CAWGPGLNNSPLHF. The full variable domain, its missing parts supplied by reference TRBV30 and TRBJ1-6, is SQTIHQWPATLVQPVGSPLSLECTVEGTSNPNLYWYRQAAGRGLQLLFYSVGIGQISSEVPQNLSASRPQDRQFILSSKKLLLSDSGFYLCAWGPGLNNSPLHFGNGTRLTVT.

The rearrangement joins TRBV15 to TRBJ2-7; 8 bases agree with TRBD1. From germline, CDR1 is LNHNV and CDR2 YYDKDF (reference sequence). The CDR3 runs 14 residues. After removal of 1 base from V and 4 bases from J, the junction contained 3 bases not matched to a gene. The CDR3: CATSRADRGYEQYF. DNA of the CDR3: TGTGCCACCAGCAGAGCCGACAGGGGTTACGAGCAGTACTTC.

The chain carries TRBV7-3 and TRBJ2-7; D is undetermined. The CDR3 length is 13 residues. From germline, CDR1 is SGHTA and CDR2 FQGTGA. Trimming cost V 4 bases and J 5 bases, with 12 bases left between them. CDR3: CASSSTNSHEQYF. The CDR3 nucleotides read TGTGCCAGCAGCTCCACAAATTCCCACGAGCAGTACTTC.